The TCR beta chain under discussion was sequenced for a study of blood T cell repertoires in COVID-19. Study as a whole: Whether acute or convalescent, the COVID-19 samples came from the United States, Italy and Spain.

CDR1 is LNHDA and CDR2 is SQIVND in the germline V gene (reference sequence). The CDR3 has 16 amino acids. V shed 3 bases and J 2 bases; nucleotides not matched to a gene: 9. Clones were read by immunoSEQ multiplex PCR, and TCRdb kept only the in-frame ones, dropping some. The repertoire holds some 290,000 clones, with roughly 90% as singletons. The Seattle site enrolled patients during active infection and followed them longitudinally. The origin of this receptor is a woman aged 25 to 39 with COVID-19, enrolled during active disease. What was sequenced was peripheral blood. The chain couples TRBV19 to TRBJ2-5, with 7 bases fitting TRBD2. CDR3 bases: TGTGCCAGTAGTATGGTAGATCACGGGAGGCAAGAGACCCAGTACTTC. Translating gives CASSMVDHGRQETQYF.